Sequencing of this TCR beta chain was carried out in a study of neurological immune-mediated disorders. TCRdb fed the 5' RACE reads into MiXCR, producing one record per CDR3 protein. The sample carries around 94,000 distinct CDR3 sequences, roughly 3.5% recorded once. This clonotype was recorded at least ten times. This CDR3 region has 12 residues. The germline CDR1 and CDR2 sequences are SQVTM and ANQGSEA. Trimming cost V 4 bases and J 14 bases; bases outside gene matches: 10. The clonotype was recovered from a woman aged 18-30 years with multiple sclerosis. This chain links TRBV29-1 with TRBJ2-3; 9 bases match TRBD2. Sequences were obtained from PBMCs. CDR3 sequence (DNA): TGCAGCGTTGCGGGACTAGCACCTCTTCGGTATTTT. This gives the protein CSVAGLAPLRYF.